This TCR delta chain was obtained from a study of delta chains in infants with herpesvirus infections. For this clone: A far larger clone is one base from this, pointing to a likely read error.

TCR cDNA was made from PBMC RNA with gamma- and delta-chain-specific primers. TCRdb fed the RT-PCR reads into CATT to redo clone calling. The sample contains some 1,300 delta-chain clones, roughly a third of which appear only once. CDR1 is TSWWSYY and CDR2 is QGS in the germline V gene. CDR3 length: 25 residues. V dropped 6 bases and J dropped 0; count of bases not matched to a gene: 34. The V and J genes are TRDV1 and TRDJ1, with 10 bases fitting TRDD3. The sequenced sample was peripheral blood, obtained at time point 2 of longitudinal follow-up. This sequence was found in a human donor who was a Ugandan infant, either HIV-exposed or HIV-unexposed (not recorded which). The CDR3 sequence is CALGLPSDLPTLGWGIVSNTDKLIF. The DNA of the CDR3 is TGTGCTCTTGGCCTACCGTCTGATCTTCCTACTCTTGGCTGGGGGATAGTTTCGAACACCGATAAACTCATCTTT.